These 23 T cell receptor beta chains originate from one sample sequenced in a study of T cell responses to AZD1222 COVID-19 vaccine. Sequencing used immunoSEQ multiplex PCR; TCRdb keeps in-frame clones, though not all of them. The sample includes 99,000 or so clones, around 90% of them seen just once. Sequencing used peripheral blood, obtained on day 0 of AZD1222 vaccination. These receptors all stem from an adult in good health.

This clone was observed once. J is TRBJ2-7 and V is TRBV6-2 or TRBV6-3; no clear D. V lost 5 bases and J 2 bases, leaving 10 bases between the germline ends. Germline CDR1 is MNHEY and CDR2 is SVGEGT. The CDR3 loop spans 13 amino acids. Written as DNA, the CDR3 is TGTGCCAGCAGTCCGCAGGAAACCTACGAGCAGTACTTC. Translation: CASSPQETYEQYF.

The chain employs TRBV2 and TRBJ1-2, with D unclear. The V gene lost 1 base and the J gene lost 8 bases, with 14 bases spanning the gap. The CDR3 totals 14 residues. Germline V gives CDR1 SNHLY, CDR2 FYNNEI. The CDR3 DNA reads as TGTGCCAGCAGTGAAGGGCAGTCGTTCGGAGGCTACACCTTC. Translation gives CASSEGQSFGGYTF. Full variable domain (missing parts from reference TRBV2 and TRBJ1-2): EPEVTQTPSHQVTQMGQEVILRCVPISNHLYFYWYRQILGQKVEFLVSFYNNEISEKSEIFDDQFSVERPDGSNFTLKIRSTKLEDSAMYFCASSEGQSFGGYTFGSGTRLTVV.

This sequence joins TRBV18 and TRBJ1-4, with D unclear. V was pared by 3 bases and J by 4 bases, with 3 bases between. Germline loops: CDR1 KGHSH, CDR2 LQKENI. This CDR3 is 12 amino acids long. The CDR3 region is CASSPNNEKLFF. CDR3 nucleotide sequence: TGTGCCAGCTCACCTAATAATGAAAAACTGTTTTTT.

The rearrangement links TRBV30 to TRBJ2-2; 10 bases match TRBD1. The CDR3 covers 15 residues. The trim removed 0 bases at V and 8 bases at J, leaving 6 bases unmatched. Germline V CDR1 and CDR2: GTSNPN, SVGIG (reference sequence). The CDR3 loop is CAWSVTGQGSGELFF. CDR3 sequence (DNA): TGTGCCTGGAGTGTAACGGGACAGGGGTCGGGGGAGCTGTTTTTT.

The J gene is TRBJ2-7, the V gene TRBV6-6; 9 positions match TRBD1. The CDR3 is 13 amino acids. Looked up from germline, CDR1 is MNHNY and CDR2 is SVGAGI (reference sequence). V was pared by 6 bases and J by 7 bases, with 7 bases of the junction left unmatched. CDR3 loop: CASSWDREGEQYF. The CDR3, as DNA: TGTGCCAGCAGCTGGGACAGGGAAGGGGAGCAGTACTTC.

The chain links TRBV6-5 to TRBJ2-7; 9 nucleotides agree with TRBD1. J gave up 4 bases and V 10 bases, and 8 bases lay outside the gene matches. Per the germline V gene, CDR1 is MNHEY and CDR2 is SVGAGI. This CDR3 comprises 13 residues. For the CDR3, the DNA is TGTGCCACCACCGGGACAGGGAGGTACGAGCAGTACTTC. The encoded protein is CATTGTGRYEQYF.

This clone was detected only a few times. CDR3 nucleotide sequence: TGTGCCAGCAGCTTTAGGTCCCCAAGCTCCTACGAGCAGTACTTC. It specifies CASSFRSPSSYEQYF. V is TRBV5-6 and J is TRBJ2-7; D is unresolved. Per germline, CDR1 SGHDT and CDR2 YYEEEE. V dropped 2 bases and J dropped 0 bases, with 12 bases sitting between them. The CDR3 length is 15 residues.

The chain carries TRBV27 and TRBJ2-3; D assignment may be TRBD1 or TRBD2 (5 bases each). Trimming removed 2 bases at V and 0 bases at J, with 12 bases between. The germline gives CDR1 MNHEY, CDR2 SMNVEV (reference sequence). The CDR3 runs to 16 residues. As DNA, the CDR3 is TGTGCCAGCAGTTTAATTGGGACCCTAAGCACAGATACGCAGTATTTT. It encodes CASSLIGTLSTDTQYF.

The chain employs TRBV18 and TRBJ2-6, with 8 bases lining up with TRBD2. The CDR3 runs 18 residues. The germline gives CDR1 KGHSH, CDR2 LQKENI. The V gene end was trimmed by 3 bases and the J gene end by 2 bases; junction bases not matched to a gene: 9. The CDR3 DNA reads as TGTGCCAGCTCACCGTCTGTGACTAGCGTTACTGGGGCCAACGTCCTGACTTTC. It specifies CASSPSVTSVTGANVLTF.

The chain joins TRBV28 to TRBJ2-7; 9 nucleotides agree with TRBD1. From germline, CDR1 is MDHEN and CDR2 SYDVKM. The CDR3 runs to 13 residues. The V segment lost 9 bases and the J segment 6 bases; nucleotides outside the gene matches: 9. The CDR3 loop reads CASWGQGWSEQYF. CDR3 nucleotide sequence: TGTGCCAGTTGGGGACAGGGTTGGAGCGAGCAGTACTTC.

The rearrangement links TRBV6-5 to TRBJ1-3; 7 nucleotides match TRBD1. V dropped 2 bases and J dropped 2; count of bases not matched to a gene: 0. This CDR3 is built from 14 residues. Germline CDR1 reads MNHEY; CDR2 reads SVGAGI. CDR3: CASSYQGAGNTIYF. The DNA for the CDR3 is TGTGCCAGCAGTTACCAGGGGGCTGGAAACACCATATATTTT.

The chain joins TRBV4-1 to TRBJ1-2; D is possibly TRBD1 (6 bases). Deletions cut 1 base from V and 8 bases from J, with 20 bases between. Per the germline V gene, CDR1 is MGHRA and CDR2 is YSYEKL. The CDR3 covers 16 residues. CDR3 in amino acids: CASSQVRNRALGGYTF. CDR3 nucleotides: TGCGCCAGCAGCCAAGTTCGGAACAGGGCGCTGGGCGGCTACACCTTC.

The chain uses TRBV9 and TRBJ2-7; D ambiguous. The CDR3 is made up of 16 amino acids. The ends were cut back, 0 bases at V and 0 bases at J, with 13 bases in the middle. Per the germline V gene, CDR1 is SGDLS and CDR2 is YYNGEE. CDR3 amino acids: CASSVAPTPTSYEQYF. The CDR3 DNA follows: TGTGCCAGCAGCGTAGCTCCGACTCCAACCTCCTACGAGCAGTACTTC.

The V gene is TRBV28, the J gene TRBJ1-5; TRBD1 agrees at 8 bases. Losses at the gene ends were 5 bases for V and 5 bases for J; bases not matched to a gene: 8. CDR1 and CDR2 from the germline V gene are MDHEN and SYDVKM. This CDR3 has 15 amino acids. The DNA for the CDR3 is TGTGCCAGCAGTCGGTCAGGGGGCGCGTATCAGCCCCAGCATTTT. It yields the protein CASSRSGGAYQPQHF.

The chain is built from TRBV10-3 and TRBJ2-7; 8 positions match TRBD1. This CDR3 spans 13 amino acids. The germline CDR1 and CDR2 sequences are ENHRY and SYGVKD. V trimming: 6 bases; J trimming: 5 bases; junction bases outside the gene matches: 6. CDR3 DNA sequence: TGTGCCATCAGGTCCGACAGGGGTGACGAGCAGTACTTC. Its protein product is CAIRSDRGDEQYF.

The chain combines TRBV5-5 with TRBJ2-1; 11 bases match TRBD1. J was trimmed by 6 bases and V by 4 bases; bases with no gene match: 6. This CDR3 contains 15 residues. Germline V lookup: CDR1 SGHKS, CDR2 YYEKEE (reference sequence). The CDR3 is CASSPDRGLVNEQFF. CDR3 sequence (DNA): TGTGCCAGCAGCCCGGACAGGGGGCTTGTCAATGAGCAGTTCTTC. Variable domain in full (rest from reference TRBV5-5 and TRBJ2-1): DAGVTQSPTHLIKTRGQQVTLRCSPISGHKSVSWYQQVLGQGPQFIFQYYEKEERGRGNFPDRFSARQFPNYSSELNVNALLLGDSALYLCASSPDRGLVNEQFFGPGTRLTVL.

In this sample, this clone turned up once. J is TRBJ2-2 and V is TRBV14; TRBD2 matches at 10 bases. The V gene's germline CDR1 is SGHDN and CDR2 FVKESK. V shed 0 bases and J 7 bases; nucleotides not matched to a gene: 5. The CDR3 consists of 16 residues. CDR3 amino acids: CASSQDLAGVGGELFF. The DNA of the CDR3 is TGTGCCAGCAGCCAAGATCTAGCGGGAGTTGGCGGGGAGCTGTTTTTT.

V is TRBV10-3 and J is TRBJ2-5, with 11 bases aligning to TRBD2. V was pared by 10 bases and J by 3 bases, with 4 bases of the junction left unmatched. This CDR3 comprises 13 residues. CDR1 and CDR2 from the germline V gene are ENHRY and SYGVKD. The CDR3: CATLAGAEETQYF. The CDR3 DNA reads TGTGCCACACTAGCGGGAGCAGAAGAGACCCAGTACTTC.

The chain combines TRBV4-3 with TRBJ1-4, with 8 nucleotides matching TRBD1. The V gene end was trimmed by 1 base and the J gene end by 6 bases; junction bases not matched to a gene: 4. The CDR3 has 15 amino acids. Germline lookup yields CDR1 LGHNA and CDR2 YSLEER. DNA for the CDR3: TGCGCCAGCAGCCAAGTTGGACAGGGATATGAAAAACTGTTTTTT. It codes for CASSQVGQGYEKLFF.

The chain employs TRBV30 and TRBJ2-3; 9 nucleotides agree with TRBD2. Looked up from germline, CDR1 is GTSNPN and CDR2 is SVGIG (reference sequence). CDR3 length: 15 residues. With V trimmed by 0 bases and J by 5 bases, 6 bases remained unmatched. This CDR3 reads CAWSVGAGGLDTQYF. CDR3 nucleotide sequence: TGTGCCTGGAGTGTAGGGGCGGGAGGGTTAGATACGCAGTATTTT.

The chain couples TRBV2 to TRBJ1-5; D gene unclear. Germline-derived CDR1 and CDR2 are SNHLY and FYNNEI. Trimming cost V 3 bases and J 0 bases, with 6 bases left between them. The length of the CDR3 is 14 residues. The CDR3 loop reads CASSEGNSNQPQHF. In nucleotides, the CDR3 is TGTGCCAGCAGTGAGGGGAATAGCAATCAGCCCCAGCATTTT.

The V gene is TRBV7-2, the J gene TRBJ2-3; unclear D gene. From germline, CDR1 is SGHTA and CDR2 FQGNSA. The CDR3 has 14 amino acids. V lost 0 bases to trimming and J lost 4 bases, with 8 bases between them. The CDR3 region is CASSLAGFSDTQYF. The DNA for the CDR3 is TGTGCCAGCAGCTTAGCAGGGTTTTCAGATACGCAGTATTTT.

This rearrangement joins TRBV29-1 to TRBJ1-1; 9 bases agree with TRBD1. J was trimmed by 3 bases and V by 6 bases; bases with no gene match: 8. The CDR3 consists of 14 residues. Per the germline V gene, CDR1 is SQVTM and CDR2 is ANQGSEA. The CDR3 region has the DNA TGCAGCGTAGCCCGGGACAGGGCTTACACTGAAGCTTTCTTT. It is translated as CSVARDRAYTEAFF.